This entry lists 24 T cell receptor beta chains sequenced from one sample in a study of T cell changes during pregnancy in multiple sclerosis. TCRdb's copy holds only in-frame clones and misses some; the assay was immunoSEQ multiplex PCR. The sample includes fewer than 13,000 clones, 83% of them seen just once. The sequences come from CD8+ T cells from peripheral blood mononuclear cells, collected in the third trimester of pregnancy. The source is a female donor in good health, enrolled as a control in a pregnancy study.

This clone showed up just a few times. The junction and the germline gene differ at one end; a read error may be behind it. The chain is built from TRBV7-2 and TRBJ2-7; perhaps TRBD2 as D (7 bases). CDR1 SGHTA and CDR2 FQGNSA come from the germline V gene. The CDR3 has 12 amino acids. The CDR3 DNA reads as TGTGCCAGCAGCTACAAAGGGGGGGCAGGGGTGTTC. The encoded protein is CASSYKGGAGVF.

The CDR3 DNA reads as TGTGCCATCAGTGAGTCGGAGGGACAGGGATTCTACGAGCAGTACTTC. Its protein product is CAISESEGQGFYEQYF. The V gene is TRBV10-3, the J gene TRBJ2-7; 9 bases map to TRBD1. The CDR3 runs to 16 residues. V lost 0 bases to trimming and J lost 3 bases; unmatched junction nucleotides: 6. CDR1 ENHRY and CDR2 SYGVKD come from the germline V gene.

The CDR3 region has the DNA TGTGCCAGCGCACTAGGCAGGGGGCTTACTGAAGCTTTCTTT. This translates into CASALGRGLTEAFF. The J gene is TRBJ1-1, the V gene TRBV13; 8 nucleotides line up with TRBD1. Germline V gives CDR1 PRHDT, CDR2 FYEKMQ (reference sequence). The V segment lost 8 bases and the J segment 5 bases; nucleotides outside the gene matches: 10. This CDR3 has 14 residues.

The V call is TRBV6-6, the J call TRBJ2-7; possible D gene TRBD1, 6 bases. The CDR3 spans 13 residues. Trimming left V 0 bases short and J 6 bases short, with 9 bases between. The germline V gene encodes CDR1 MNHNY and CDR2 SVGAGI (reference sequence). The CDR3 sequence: CASSYSLRGEQYF. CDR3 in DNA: TGTGCCAGCAGTTACTCCCTCAGGGGCGAGCAGTACTTC.

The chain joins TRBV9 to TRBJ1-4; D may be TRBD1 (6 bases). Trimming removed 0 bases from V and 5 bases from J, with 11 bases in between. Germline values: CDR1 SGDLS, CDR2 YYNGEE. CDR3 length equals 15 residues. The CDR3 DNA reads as TGTGCCAGCAGCGTAGGCGGGGGCCAAAATGAAAAACTGTTTTTT. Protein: CASSVGGGQNEKLFF.

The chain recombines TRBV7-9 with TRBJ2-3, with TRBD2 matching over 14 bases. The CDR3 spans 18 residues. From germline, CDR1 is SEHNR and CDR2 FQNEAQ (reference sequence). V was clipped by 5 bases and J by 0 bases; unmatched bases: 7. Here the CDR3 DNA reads TGTGCCAGCAGCCCGACTAGCGGGAGGGGGGGAAGCACAGATACGCAGTATTTT. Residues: CASSPTSGRGGSTDTQYF.

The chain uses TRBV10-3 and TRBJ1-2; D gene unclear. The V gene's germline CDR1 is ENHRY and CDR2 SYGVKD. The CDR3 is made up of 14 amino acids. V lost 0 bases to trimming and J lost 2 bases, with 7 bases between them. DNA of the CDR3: TGTGCCATCAGTGAGTCCGGGAACAACTATGGCTACACCTTC. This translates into CAISESGNNYGYTF.

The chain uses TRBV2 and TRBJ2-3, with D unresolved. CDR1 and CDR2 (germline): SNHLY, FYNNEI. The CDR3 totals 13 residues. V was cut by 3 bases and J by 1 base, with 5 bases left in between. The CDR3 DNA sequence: TGTGCCAGCAGTGATCTAGGCACAGATACGCAGTATTTT. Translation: CASSDLGTDTQYF.

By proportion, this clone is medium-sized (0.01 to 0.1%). CDR3 bases: TGTGCCAGCAGCTTAGAGGCAGGGATGAACACTGAAGCTTTCTTT. Translated: CASSLEAGMNTEAFF. The gene calls are TRBV7-8 and TRBJ1-1, with a tentative D call TRBD1 (5 bases). The CDR3 length is 15 residues. Trimming pared 1 base from V and 0 bases from J, leaving 9 bases between. Germline V lookup: CDR1 SGHVS, CDR2 FQNEAQ.

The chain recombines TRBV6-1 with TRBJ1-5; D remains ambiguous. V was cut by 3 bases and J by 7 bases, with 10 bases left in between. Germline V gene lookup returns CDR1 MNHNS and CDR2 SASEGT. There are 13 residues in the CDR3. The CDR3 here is CASSDDGIQPQHF. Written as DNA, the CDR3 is TGTGCCAGCAGTGACGACGGGATACAGCCCCAGCATTTT.

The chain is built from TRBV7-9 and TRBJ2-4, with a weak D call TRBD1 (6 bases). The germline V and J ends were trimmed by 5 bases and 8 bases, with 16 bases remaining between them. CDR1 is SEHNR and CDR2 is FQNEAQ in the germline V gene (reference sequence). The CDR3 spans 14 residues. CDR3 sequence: CASSPRTAHDIQYF. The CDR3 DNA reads TGTGCCAGCAGCCCCCGGACAGCCCACGACATTCAGTACTTC.

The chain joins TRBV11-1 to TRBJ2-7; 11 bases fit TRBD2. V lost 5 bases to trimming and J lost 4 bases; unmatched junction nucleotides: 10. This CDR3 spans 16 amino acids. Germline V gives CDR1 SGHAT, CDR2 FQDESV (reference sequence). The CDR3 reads CASSPLAGGVLYEQYF. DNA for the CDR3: TGTGCCAGCAGCCCCCTAGCGGGGGGAGTTCTGTACGAGCAGTACTTC. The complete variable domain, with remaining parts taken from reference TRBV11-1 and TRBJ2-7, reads EAEVAQSPRYKITEKSQAVAFWCDPISGHATLYWYRQILGQGPELLVQFQDESVVDDSQLPKDRFSAERLKGVDSTLKIQPAELGDSAMYLCASSPLAGGVLYEQYFGPGTRLTVT.

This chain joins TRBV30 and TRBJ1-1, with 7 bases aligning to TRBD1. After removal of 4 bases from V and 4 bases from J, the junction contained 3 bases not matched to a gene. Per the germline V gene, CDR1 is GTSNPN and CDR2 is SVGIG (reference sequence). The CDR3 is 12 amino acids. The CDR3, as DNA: TGTGCCTGGATGGCAGGGGGCACTGAAGCTTTCTTT. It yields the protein CAWMAGGTEAFF.

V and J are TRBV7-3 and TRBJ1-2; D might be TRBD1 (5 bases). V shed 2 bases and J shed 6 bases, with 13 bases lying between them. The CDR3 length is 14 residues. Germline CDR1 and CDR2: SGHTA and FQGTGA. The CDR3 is CASSLGGGTHGYTF. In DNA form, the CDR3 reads TGTGCCAGCAGCTTAGGGGGGGGGACCCATGGCTACACCTTC. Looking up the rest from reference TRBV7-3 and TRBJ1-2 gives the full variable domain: GAGVSQTPSNKVTEKGKYVELRCDPISGHTALYWYRQSLGQGPEFLIYFQGTGAADDSGLPNDRFFAVRPEGSVSTLKIQRTERGDSAVYLCASSLGGGTHGYTFGSGTRLTVV.

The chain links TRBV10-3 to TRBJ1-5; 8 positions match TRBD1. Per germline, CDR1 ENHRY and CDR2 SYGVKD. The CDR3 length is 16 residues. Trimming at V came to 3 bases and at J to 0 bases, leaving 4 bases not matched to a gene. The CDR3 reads CAISETDRDSNQPQHF. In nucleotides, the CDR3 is TGTGCCATCAGTGAAACGGACAGGGATAGCAATCAGCCCCAGCATTTT.

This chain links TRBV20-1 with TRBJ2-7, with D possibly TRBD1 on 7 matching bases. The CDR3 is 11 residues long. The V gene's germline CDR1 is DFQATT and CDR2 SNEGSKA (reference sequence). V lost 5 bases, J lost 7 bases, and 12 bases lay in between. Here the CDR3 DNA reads TGCAGTGCTGTCGCAGGGGGGGAGCAGTACTTC. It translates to CSAVAGGEQYF.

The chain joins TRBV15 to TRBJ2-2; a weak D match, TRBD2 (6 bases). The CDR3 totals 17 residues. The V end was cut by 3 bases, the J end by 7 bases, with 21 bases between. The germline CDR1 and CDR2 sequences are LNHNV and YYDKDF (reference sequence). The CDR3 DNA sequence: TGTGCCACCAGCAGCTTGACCCGGGACTTCCCAGGCGGGGAGCTGTTTTTT. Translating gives CATSSLTRDFPGGELFF.

The CDR3 DNA is TGTGCCAGCAGCTTAGACAGGACCACTGGAAACACCATATATTTT. Protein product: CASSLDRTTGNTIYF. The rearrangement joins TRBV7-2 to TRBJ1-3, with D maybe TRBD1 (5 bases). Germline V gene sequence: CDR1 SGHTA, CDR2 FQGNSA. The ends were cut back, 1 base at V and 2 bases at J, with 9 bases in the middle. The CDR3 spans 15 residues.

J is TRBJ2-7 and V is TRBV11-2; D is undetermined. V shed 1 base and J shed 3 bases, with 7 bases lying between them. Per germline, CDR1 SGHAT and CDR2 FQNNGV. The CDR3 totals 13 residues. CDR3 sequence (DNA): TGTGCCAGCAGCTTAGCGGTCAACTACGAGCAGTACTTC. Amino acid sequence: CASSLAVNYEQYF.

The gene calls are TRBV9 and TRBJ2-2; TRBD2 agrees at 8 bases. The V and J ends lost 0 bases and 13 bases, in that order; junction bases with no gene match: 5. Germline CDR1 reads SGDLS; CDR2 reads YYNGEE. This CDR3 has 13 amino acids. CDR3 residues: CASSVDGGGMLFF. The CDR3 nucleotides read TGTGCCAGCAGCGTAGACGGGGGGGGCATGCTGTTTTTT.

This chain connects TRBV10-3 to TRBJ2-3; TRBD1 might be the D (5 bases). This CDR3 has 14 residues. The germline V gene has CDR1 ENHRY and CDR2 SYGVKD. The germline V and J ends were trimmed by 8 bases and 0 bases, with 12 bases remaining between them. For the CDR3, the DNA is TGTGCCATCCCGCAGGGATCTAGCACAGATACGCAGTATTTT. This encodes CAIPQGSSTDTQYF.

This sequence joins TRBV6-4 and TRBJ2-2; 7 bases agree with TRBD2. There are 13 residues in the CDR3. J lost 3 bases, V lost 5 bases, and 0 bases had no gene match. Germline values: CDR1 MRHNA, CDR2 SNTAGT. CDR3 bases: TGTGCCAGCAGTAGCGGGGACACCGGGGAGCTGTTTTTT. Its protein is CASSSGDTGELFF.

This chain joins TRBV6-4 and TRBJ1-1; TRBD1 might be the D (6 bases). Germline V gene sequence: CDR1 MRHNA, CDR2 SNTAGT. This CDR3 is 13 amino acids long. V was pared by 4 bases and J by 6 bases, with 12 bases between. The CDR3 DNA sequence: TGTGCCAGCAGTGCGGACAGTTCCGCTGAAGCTTTCTTT. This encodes CASSADSSAEAFF.

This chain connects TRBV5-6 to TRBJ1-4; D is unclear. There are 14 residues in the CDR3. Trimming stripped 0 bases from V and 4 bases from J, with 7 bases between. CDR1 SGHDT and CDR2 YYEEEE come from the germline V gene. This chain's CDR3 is CASSLGQINEKLFF. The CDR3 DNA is TGTGCCAGCAGCTTGGGGCAAATTAATGAAAAACTGTTTTTT. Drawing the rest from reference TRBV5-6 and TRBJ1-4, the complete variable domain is DAGVTQSPTHLIKTRGQQVTLRCSPKSGHDTVSWYQQALGQGPQFIFQYYEEEERQRGNFPDRFSGHQFPNYSSELNVNALLLGDSALYLCASSLGQINEKLFFGSGTQLSVL.